Below are 14 T cell receptor beta chains sequenced from a single sample in a study of T cells after posttransplantation cyclophosphamide. Busulfan-fludarabine conditioning, marrow transplant, and cyclophosphamide on days +3 and +4 were administered. Profiled with immunoSEQ multiplex PCR; TCRdb holds only in-frame clones, not every one. Of tens of thousands of clones in the sample, roughly nine tenths are singletons; the top ten hold 9% to 14%. Source: PBMCs, taken after allogeneic stem cell transplant with posttransplant cyclophosphamide. These TCRs come from a female patient aged 30-39 years who received an allogeneic stem cell transplant from an unrelated donor, was CMV-positive, and had no GVHD. Some T cells may be provided by the graft donor.

Here the CDR3 reads CASTSQGQYSNQPQHF. CDR3 nucleotide sequence: TGTGCCAGTACCAGTCAGGGACAGTATAGCAATCAGCCCCAGCATTTT. J is TRBJ1-5 and V is TRBV19; the match to TRBD1 covers 7 bases. V shed 7 bases and J 0 bases; nucleotides not matched to a gene: 9. This CDR3 spans 16 amino acids. The germline CDR1 and CDR2 sequences are LNHDA and SQIVND (reference sequence).

The CDR3 loop reads CASSLGRDRERAFF. As DNA, the CDR3 is TGCGCCAGCAGCTTGGGCCGGGACAGGGAGCGGGCTTTCTTT. This chain uses TRBV5-1 with TRBJ1-1; 9 positions agree with TRBD1. This CDR3 has 14 residues. V shed 0 bases, J shed 11 bases, and the junction held 8 bases outside the gene matches. Germline assignment: CDR1 SGHRS and CDR2 YFSETQ.

In its sample, this clone was seen a few times. The chain is built from TRBV27 and TRBJ1-1; weak D call: TRBD1 (5 bases). Trimming removed 0 bases at V and 2 bases at J, with 7 bases between. CDR1 MNHEY and CDR2 SMNVEV come from the germline V gene (reference sequence). This CDR3 is 14 amino acids long. The CDR3 DNA sequence: TGTGCCAGCAGTTTATCCAGGACAAACACTGAAGCTTTCTTT. Translation gives CASSLSRTNTEAFF.

The V call is TRBV7-2, the J call TRBJ2-2; the match to TRBD2 covers 7 bases. V lost 1 base to trimming and J lost 1 base; unmatched junction nucleotides: 0. The CDR3 is made up of 15 amino acids. Germline-derived CDR1 and CDR2 are SGHTA and FQGNSA. CDR3 loop: CASSLGGGNTGELFF. The CDR3 DNA is TGTGCCAGCAGCTTAGGGGGGGGGAACACCGGGGAGCTGTTTTTT.

V is TRBV15 and J is TRBJ2-7; D is ambiguous. This CDR3 spans 14 amino acids. Trimming removed 5 bases at V and 1 base at J, with 12 bases between. Germline CDR1 LNHNV, CDR2 YYDKDF (reference sequence). The CDR3: CATSAGWHSYEQYF. The CDR3 nucleotides are TGTGCCACCAGCGCAGGATGGCATTCCTACGAGCAGTACTTC.

The chain links TRBV5-1 to TRBJ2-5, with 9 nucleotides matching TRBD1. The CDR3 has 13 residues. Germline CDR1 and CDR2: SGHRS and YFSETQ. With V trimmed by 4 bases and J by 4 bases, 2 bases remained unmatched. CDR3 in amino acids: CASSTDRGETQYF. The CDR3 DNA sequence: TGCGCCAGCAGCACGGACAGGGGAGAGACCCAGTACTTC.

V usage is TRBV5-6 and J usage is TRBJ2-7, with 11 bases aligning to TRBD1. Germline assignment: CDR1 SGHDT and CDR2 YYEEEE. The CDR3 is 16 amino acids. The junction had 5 bases not matched to a gene; V was cut back by 0 bases and J by 3 bases. CDR3 nucleotide sequence: TGTGCCAGCAGCTTGGGGACAGGGGGCTCCAACTACGAGCAGTACTTC. The encoded protein is CASSLGTGGSNYEQYF.

The CDR3 reads CASSLGLAGASTDTQYF. As DNA, the CDR3 is TGTGCCAGCAGCCTGGGACTAGCGGGGGCCAGCACAGATACGCAGTATTTT. The chain uses TRBV7-9 and TRBJ2-3; 14 bases are a match to TRBD2. CDR3 length equals 17 residues. Germline CDR1 SEHNR, CDR2 FQNEAQ (reference sequence). J was trimmed by 0 bases and V by 5 bases; bases with no gene match: 4.

V and J are TRBV6-5 and TRBJ2-7; D may be TRBD1 (6 bases). This CDR3 has 14 residues. CDR1 and CDR2 (germline): MNHEY, SVGAGI. V was trimmed by 7 bases and J by 0 bases, leaving 13 bases between them. DNA for the CDR3: TGTGCCAGCACCGTGACAGGAGGCTCCTACGAGCAGTACTTC. Its protein is CASTVTGGSYEQYF.

CDR3 residues: CASSQVRGSYTGELFF. DNA for the CDR3: TGCGCCAGCAGCCAAGTGCGGGGTTCCTACACCGGGGAGCTGTTTTTT. The chain couples TRBV4-3 to TRBJ2-2, with D maybe TRBD2 (6 bases). The ends were cut back, 1 base at V and 3 bases at J, with 12 bases in the middle. CDR3 size: 16 residues. The germline CDR1 and CDR2 sequences are LGHNA and YSLEER.

CDR3 residues: CASSTGYNEQFF. The CDR3 DNA follows: TGTGCCAGCAGTACAGGATACAATGAGCAGTTCTTC. This chain joins TRBV2 and TRBJ2-1; possibly TRBD1 for D (5 bases). In germline, CDR1 is SNHLY, CDR2 FYNNEI. The CDR3 runs 12 residues. V gave up 5 bases and J gave up 4 bases, with 6 bases separating them.

This sequence joins TRBV7-2 and TRBJ2-7, with TRBD1 identical over 12 bases. Germline CDR1 and CDR2: SGHTA and FQGNSA. V shed 4 bases, J shed 5 bases, and the junction held 6 bases outside the gene matches. CDR3 length equals 15 residues. The CDR3, as DNA: TGTGCCAGCAGCTCCCTGGGACAGGGGGCCCACGAGCAGTACTTC. Protein: CASSSLGQGAHEQYF.

The chain employs TRBV19 and TRBJ1-6, with D maybe TRBD1 (6 bases). The CDR3 length is 14 residues. Germline V gives CDR1 LNHDA, CDR2 SQIVND (reference sequence). V was pared by 5 bases and J by 11 bases, with 16 bases between. The CDR3 sequence is CASSLAGEKTPLHF. The CDR3 DNA reads as TGTGCCAGTAGTCTGGCAGGGGAGAAGACACCCCTCCACTTT.

The rearrangement uses TRBV6-5 and TRBJ2-2; D is perhaps TRBD2 (5 bases). Germline assignment: CDR1 MNHEY and CDR2 SVGAGI. Trimming took 6 bases from V and 4 from J, leaving 12 bases between them. This CDR3 region has 14 residues. In DNA, the CDR3 is TGTGCCAGCAGCACCGGACGGGGCACCGGGGAGCTGTTTTTT. Encoded protein: CASSTGRGTGELFF.